This TCR beta chain stems from a study of T cells in Graves' hyperthyroidism and ophthalmopathy. Study-wide findings and caveats: Ophthalmopathy stood apart from stable hyperthyroidism in a 13 V-J model.

This clonotype was recorded many times. Its antigen is as yet unknown. Diagnoses were made from clinical symptoms, serum measures (thyroxine and TRAb), thyroid ultrasound and orbital computed tomography. Fresh 10 ml peripheral blood yielded PBMCs. The V gene lost 4 bases and the J gene lost 4 bases, with 16 bases spanning the gap. Germline V gene data show CDR1 as SGHRS and CDR2 as YFSETQ. The CDR3 totals 15 residues. Researchers took RNA transcripts and amplified the TCR beta CDR3 regions from them. With the HTBI primer set, the TCR CDR3 went through a first round of RT-PCR. MiXCR, run by TCRdb on the multiplex PCR reads, gives a single entry per CDR3 protein. Among 560,000 or so distinct CDR3 sequences listed, 20% were seen once.

The chain combines TRBV5-1 with TRBJ2-3; possibly TRBD1 for D (6 bases). The sample was blood. The clonotype comes from a man aged 40-55 years with Graves' ophthalmopathy. Written as DNA, the CDR3 is TGCGCCAGCAGCCGCAAAGGGGGAGTCTCAGATACGCAGTATTTT. This encodes CASSRKGGVSDTQYF.